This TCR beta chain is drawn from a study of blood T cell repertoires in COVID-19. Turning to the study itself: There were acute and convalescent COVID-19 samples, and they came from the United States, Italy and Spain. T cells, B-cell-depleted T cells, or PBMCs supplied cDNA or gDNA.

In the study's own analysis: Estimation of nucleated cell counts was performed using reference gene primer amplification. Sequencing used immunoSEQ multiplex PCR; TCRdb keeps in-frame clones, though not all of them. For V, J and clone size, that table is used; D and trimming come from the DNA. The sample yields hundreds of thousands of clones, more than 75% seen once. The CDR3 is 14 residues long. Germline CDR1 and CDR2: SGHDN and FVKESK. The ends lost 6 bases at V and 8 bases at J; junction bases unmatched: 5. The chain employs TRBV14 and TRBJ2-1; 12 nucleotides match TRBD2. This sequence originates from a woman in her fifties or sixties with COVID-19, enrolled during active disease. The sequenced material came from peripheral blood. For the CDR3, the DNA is TGTGCCAGCAGTTGGACTAGCGGGACATATGAGCAGTTCTTC. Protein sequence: CASSWTSGTYEQFF.